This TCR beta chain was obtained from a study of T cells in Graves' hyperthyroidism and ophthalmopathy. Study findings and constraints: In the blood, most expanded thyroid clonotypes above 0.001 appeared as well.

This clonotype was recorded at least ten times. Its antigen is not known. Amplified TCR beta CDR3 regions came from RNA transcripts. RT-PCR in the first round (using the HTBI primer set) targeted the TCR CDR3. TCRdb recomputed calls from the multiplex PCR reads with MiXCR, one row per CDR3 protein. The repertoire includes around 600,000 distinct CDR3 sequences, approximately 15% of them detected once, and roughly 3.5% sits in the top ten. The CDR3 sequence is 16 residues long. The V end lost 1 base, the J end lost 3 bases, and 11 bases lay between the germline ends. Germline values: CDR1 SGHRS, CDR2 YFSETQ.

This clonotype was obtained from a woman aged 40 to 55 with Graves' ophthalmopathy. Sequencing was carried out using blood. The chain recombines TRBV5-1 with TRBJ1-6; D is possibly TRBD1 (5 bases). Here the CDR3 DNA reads TGCGCCAGCAGCTTGTCCGCGGGGGTCTATAATTCACCCCTCCACTTT. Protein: CASSLSAGVYNSPLHF.